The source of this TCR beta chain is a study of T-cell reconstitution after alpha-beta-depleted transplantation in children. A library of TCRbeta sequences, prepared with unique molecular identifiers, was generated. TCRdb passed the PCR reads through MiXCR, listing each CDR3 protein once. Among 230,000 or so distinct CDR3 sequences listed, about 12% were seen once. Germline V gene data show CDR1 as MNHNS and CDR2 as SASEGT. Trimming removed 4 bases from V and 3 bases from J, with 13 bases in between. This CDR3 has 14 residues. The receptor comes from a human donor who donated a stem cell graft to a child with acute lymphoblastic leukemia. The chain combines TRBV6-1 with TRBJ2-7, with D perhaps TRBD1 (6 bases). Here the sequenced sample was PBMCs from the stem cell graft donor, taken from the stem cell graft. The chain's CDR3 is CASSAWGQVYEQYF. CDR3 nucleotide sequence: TGTGCCAGCAGTGCTTGGGGACAAGTCTACGAGCAGTACTTC.